Following are 17 T cell receptor beta chains from one sample sequenced in a study of blood T cell repertoires in COVID-19. Assay used: immunoSEQ multiplex PCR; TCRdb lists only in-frame clones, some missing. Found here are tens of thousands of clones, approximately 90% of them singletons; the top ten hold around 3%. The sequenced sample consisted of peripheral blood. Receptors were obtained from a woman between 50 and 59 years old with active or convalescent COVID-19.

V usage is TRBV24-1 and J usage is TRBJ1-2, with D perhaps matching TRBD1 (6 bases). The CDR3 length is 13 residues. Per germline, CDR1 KGHDR and CDR2 SFDVKD. V shed 2 bases and J shed 5 bases, with 8 bases lying between them. CDR3 residues: CATSDSGQYGYTF. The CDR3 DNA sequence: TGTGCCACCAGTGATTCCGGACAGTATGGCTACACCTTC.

This clone was seen more than once but under ten times. CDR3 residues: CASSIEGGTVNQPQHF. DNA of the CDR3: TGTGCCAGTAGTATAGAAGGGGGGACAGTTAATCAGCCCCAGCATTTT. The chain has TRBV19 and TRBJ1-5; TRBD1 matches at 7 bases. The germline V gene encodes CDR1 LNHDA and CDR2 SQIVND (reference sequence). The CDR3 is 16 amino acids. Trimming removed 0 bases from V and 4 bases from J; junction bases left unmatched: 6.

V is TRBV27 and J is TRBJ1-5, with D unresolved. This CDR3 region has 14 residues. Germline assignment: CDR1 MNHEY and CDR2 SMNVEV (reference sequence). The V end was cut by 2 bases, the J end by 8 bases, with 13 bases between. The CDR3 sequence: CASSLLGVGEPQHF. CDR3 bases: TGTGCCAGCAGTTTACTGGGAGTCGGTGAGCCCCAGCATTTT.

The CDR3 loop is CASSQLGQLYGYTF. CDR3 nucleotides: TGCGCCAGCAGTCAATTAGGACAGCTTTATGGCTACACCTTC. J is TRBJ1-2 and V is TRBV23-1, with D tentatively TRBD1 (6 bases). TRBV23-1 is sorted into the ORF group, with uncertain function. Trimming stripped 1 base from V and 5 bases from J, with 11 bases between. This CDR3 has 14 amino acids.

The V call is TRBV11-3, the J call TRBJ2-7; 10 bases match TRBD1. This CDR3 contains 15 residues. The germline gives CDR1 SGHNT, CDR2 YENEEA. With 5 bases clipped from V and 2 bases from J, the junction kept 6 bases outside the gene matches. Here the CDR3 reads CASSPLGQGAYEQYF. The CDR3 DNA is TGTGCCAGCAGCCCTCTTGGACAGGGGGCCTACGAGCAGTACTTC.

This sequence joins TRBV27 and TRBJ1-4; 7 positions agree with TRBD1. The germline CDR1 and CDR2 sequences are MNHEY and SMNVEV (reference sequence). V shed 5 bases and J 3 bases; nucleotides not matched to a gene: 6. The CDR3 length is 15 residues. CDR3 in DNA: TGTGCCAGCAGTGCACAGGGGCGGGCTAATGAAAAACTGTTTTTT. Protein: CASSAQGRANEKLFF.

The chain couples TRBV30 to TRBJ1-5, with D tentatively TRBD1 (6 bases). The CDR3 runs to 13 residues. Trimming left V 6 bases short and J 2 bases short, with 11 bases between. The germline V gene encodes CDR1 GTSNPN and CDR2 SVGIG (reference sequence). This chain's CDR3 is CACSTGGNQPQHF. The CDR3 nucleotides read TGTGCCTGTTCGACAGGCGGCAATCAGCCCCAGCATTTT. Supplemented by reference TRBV30 and TRBJ1-5, the full variable domain reads SQTIHQWPATLVQPVGSPLSLECTVEGTSNPNLYWYRQAAGRGLQLLFYSVGIGQISSEVPQNLSASRPQDRQFILSSKKLLLSDSGFYLCACSTGGNQPQHFGDGTRLSIL.

Remarks on this clone: One end of the junction varies from germline; a read error may be responsible. This chain uses TRBV4-1 with TRBJ2-1; TRBD2 agrees at 10 bases. Looked up from germline, CDR1 is MGHRA and CDR2 is YSYEKL. The CDR3 spans 15 residues. The CDR3 protein is CASTQAGGAYNEQFF. The CDR3 DNA reads TGCGCCAGCACCCAAGCGGGGGGGGCCTACAATGAGCAGTTCTTC.

This chain uses TRBV6-1 with TRBJ1-2; 7 nucleotides align to TRBD1. There are 14 residues in the CDR3. The V segment lost 2 bases and the J segment 3 bases; nucleotides outside the gene matches: 3. Germline lookup yields CDR1 MNHNS and CDR2 SASEGT. The CDR3 bases are TGTGCCAGCAGTGAATTTGGACAGGACTATGGCTACACCTTC. Translated: CASSEFGQDYGYTF.

V gene TRBV7-2 combines with J gene TRBJ1-5, with 7 bases identical to TRBD1. This CDR3 has 16 amino acids. CDR1 SGHTA and CDR2 FQGNSA come from the germline V gene. The V and J ends lost 0 bases and 4 bases, in that order; junction bases with no gene match: 6. This chain's CDR3 is CASSLAGGQINQPQHF. The DNA for the CDR3 is TGTGCCAGCAGCTTAGCAGGGGGACAGATAAATCAGCCCCAGCATTTT.

J is TRBJ1-3 and V is TRBV9; D gene unclear. The CDR3 sequence is 12 residues long. Trimming removed 4 bases from V and 7 bases from J, with 9 bases in between. Germline values: CDR1 SGDLS, CDR2 YYNGEE. This chain's CDR3 is CASSPPGNTIYF. The CDR3 DNA reads TGTGCCAGCAGCCCCCCCGGGAACACCATATATTTT.

This rearrangement joins TRBV11-1 to TRBJ1-1, with 7 bases aligning to TRBD1. The CDR3 sequence is 13 residues long. Germline values: CDR1 SGHAT, CDR2 FQDESV (reference sequence). V trimming: 2 bases; J trimming: 7 bases; junction bases outside the gene matches: 4. CDR3 nucleotides: TGTGCCAGCAGCTTAAGGGGGCGTGGTGAAGCTTTCTTT. It codes for CASSLRGRGEAFF.

The count of this clone is one. The V gene is TRBV30, the J gene TRBJ2-5, with 13 bases that match TRBD2. Looked up from germline, CDR1 is GTSNPN and CDR2 is SVGIG (reference sequence). The CDR3 has 16 amino acids. With V trimmed by 2 bases and J by 2 bases, 5 bases remained unmatched. CDR3 sequence (DNA): TGTGCCTGGAGTCCCGGACTAGCGGGGGCTCAAGAGACCCAGTACTTC. Protein: CAWSPGLAGAQETQYF.

The chain employs TRBV29-1 and TRBJ2-2; a weak D match, TRBD2 (5 bases). The CDR3 spans 12 residues. V gave up 4 bases and J gave up 6 bases, with 9 bases separating them. Germline lookup yields CDR1 SQVTM and CDR2 ANQGSEA. DNA of the CDR3: TGCAGCGTTGTAGGTAGCGCCGGGGAGCTGTTTTTT. This gives the protein CSVVGSAGELFF.

The chain links TRBV28 to TRBJ2-7, with no clear D. CDR1 and CDR2 (germline): MDHEN, SYDVKM. The CDR3 is made up of 11 amino acids. V was cut by 2 bases and J by 6 bases, with 5 bases left in between. Here the CDR3 reads CASSLISEQYF. The CDR3 DNA follows: TGTGCCAGCAGTTTAATCTCCGAGCAGTACTTC.

The CDR3 bases are TGTGCCAGCAGTCCACAAGTCTCTGGAAACACCATATATTTT. It is translated as CASSPQVSGNTIYF. This chain connects TRBV7-9 to TRBJ1-3; D unresolved. From germline, CDR1 is SEHNR and CDR2 FQNEAQ (reference sequence). Trimming removed 6 bases at V and 0 bases at J, with 9 bases between. CDR3 length: 14 residues.

The rearrangement links TRBV25-1 to TRBJ1-1, with TRBD1 as a possible D gene (5 bases). The CDR3 extends over 14 amino acids. Germline-derived CDR1 and CDR2 are MGHDK and SYGVNS. Trimming shortened V by 6 bases and J by 2 bases, and 13 bases separated the two germline ends. The CDR3 protein is CASRGGVFNTEAFF. CDR3 DNA: TGTGCCAGCAGAGGAGGGGTCTTTAACACTGAAGCTTTCTTT.